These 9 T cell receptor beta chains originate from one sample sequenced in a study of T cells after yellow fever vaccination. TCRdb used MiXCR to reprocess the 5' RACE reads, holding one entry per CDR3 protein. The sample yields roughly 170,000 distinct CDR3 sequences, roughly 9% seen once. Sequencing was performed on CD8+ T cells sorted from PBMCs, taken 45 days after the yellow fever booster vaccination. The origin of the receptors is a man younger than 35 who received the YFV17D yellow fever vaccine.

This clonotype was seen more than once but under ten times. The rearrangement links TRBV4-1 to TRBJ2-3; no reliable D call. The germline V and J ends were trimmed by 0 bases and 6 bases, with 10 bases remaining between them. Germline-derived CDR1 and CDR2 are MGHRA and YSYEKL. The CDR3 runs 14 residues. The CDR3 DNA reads TGCGCCAGCAGCCAAGATACCGGCGGTGATACGCAGTATTTT. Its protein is CASSQDTGGDTQYF.

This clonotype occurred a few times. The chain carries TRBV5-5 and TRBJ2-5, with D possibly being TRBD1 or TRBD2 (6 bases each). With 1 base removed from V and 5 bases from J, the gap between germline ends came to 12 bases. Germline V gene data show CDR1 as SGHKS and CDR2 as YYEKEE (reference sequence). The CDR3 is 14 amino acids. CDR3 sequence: CASSLWGAQETQYF. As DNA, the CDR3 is TGTGCCAGCAGCTTGTGGGGGGCTCAGGAGACCCAGTACTTC.

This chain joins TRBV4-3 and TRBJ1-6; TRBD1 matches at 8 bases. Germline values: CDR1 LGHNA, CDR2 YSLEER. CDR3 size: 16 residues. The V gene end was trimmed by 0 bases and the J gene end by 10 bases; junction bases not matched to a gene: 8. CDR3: CASSQDGTGRPSPLHF. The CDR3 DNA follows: TGCGCCAGCAGCCAAGATGGGACAGGACGCCCATCACCCCTCCACTTT.

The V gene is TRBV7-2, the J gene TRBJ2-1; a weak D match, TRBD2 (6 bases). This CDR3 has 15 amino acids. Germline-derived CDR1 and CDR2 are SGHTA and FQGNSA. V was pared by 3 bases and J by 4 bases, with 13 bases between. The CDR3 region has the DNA TGTGCCAGCAGCTTGGAGGGTGGGTTATACAATGAGCAGTTCTTC. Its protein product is CASSLEGGLYNEQFF.

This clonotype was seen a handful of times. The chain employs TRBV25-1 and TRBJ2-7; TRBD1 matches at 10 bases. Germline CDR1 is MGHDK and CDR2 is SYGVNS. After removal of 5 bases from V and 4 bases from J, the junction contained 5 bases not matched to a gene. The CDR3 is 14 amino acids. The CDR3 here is CASSKTGGDYEQYF. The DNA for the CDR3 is TGTGCCAGCAGTAAGACAGGGGGCGATTACGAGCAGTACTTC.

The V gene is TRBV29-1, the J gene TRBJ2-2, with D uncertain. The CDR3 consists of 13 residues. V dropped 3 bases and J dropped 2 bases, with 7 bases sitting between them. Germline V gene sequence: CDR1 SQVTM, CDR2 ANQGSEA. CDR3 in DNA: TGCAGCGTTGAGGCGATCAACACCGGGGAGCTGTTTTTT. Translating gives CSVEAINTGELFF.

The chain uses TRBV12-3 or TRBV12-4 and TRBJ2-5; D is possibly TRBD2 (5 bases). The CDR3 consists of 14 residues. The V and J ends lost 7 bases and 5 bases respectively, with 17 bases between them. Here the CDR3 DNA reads TGTGCCAGCACTTCCGGGATTCATCGGGAGACCCAGTACTTC. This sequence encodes CASTSGIHRETQYF.

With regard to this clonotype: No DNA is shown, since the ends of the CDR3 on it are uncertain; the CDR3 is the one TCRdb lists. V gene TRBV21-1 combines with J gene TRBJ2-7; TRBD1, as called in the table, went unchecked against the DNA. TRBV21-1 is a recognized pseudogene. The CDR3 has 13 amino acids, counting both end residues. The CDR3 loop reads CAVGQGNVSEQYV.

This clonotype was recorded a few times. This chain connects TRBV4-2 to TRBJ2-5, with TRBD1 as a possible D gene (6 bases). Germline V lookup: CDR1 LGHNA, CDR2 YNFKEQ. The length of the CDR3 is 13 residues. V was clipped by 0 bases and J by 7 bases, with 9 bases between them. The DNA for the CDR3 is TGTGCCAGCAGCCAAGAGCTGACAGGGACCCAGTACTTC. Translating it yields CASSQELTGTQYF.